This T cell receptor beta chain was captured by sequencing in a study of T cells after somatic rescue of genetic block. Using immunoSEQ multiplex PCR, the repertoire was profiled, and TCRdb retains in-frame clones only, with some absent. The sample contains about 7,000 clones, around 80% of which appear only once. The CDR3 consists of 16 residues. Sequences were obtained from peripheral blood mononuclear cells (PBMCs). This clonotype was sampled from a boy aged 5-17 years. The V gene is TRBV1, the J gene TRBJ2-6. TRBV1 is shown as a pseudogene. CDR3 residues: CTSRQWRLSRANVLTF. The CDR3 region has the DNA TGCACCAGCAGGCAATGGCGTTTGAGTCGGGCCAACGTCCTGACTTTC.